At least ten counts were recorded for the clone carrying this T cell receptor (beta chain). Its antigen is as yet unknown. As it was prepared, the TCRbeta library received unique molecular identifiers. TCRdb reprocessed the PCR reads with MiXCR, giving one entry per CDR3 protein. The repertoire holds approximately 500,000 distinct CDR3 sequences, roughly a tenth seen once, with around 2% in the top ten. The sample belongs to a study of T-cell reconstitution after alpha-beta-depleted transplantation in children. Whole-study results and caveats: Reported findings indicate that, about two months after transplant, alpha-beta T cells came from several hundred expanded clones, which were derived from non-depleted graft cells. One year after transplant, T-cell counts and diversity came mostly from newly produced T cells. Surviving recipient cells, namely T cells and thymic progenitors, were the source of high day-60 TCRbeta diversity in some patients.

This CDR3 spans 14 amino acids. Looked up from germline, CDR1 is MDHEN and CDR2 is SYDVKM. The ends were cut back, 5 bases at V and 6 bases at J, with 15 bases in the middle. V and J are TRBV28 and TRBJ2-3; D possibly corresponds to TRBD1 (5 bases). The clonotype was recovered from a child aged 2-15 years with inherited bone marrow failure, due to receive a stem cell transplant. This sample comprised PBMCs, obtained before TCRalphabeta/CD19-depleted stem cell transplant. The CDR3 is CASSASAPGDTQYF. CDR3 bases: TGTGCCAGCAGTGCCAGCGCCCCAGGGGATACGCAGTATTTT.